Following are 25 T cell receptor beta chains from one sample sequenced in a study of blood T cell repertoires in COVID-19. Here immunoSEQ multiplex PCR was the method, and the copy in TCRdb shows in-frame clones only, minus some. This table holds about 370,000 clones, approximately 87% found once. Source material: peripheral blood. The receptors were gathered from a woman in her twenties or thirties with COVID-19, enrolled during active disease.

The chain employs TRBV4-3 and TRBJ2-3; D is unclear. Between the trimmed V and J ends, which lost 4 bases and 3 bases, there was a span of 8 bases. The CDR3 extends over 13 amino acids. CDR1 LGHNA and CDR2 YSLEER come from the germline V gene. CDR3 sequence reads: CASSRLLTDTQYF. The CDR3 DNA follows: TGCGCCAGCAGCCGTCTATTAACAGATACGCAGTATTTT.

The gene calls are TRBV2 and TRBJ1-1, with TRBD1 matching 9 bases. The germline CDR1 and CDR2 sequences are SNHLY and FYNNEI. The CDR3 runs 15 residues. V was clipped by 7 bases and J by 0 bases; unmatched bases: 6. CDR3 DNA: TGTGCCAGCAAGGAGACAGGGGGAATGAACACTGAAGCTTTCTTT. Translation: CASKETGGMNTEAFF.

The chain has TRBV28 and TRBJ1-1; D might be TRBD1 (6 bases). Germline CDR1 and CDR2: MDHEN and SYDVKM. V lost 3 bases to trimming and J lost 2 bases, with 10 bases between them. This CDR3 is 14 amino acids long. The CDR3 region is CASSLWTANTEAFF. The CDR3 DNA sequence: TGTGCCAGCAGTTTGTGGACAGCTAACACTGAAGCTTTCTTT.

The V call is TRBV3-1 (or the pseudogene TRBV3-2), the J call TRBJ1-5, with D perhaps matching TRBD1 (5 bases). Per germline, CDR1 LGHDT and CDR2 YNNKEL (reference sequence). V lost 8 bases, J lost 5 bases, and 19 bases lay in between. This CDR3 is 15 amino acids long. In DNA, the CDR3 is TGTGCCAGCTCAGACGCAGGGAGGAAAGATCAGCCCCAGCATTTT. This sequence encodes CASSDAGRKDQPQHF.

This chain links TRBV7-9 with TRBJ2-5; a possible D gene is TRBD1 (6 bases). V shed 5 bases and J shed 1 base, with 11 bases lying between them. Germline CDR1 and CDR2: SEHNR and FQNEAQ (reference sequence). This CDR3 has 14 amino acids. The chain's CDR3 is CASSPRQVQETQYF. The CDR3 nucleotides are TGTGCCAGCAGCCCGAGACAGGTCCAAGAGACCCAGTACTTC. Drawing the rest from reference TRBV7-9 and TRBJ2-5, the complete variable domain is DTGVSQNPRHKITKRGQNVTFRCDPISEHNRLYWYRQTLGQGPEFLTYFQNEAQLEKSRLLSDRFSAERPKGSFSTLEIQRTEQGDSAMYLCASSPRQVQETQYFGPGTRLLVL.

The V call is TRBV3-1 (or the pseudogene TRBV3-2), the J call TRBJ2-7, with 8 bases fitting TRBD2. Germline values: CDR1 LGHDT, CDR2 YNNKEL (reference sequence). Germline trimming cut 1 base from V and 1 base from J; bases unmatched to any gene: 9. The CDR3 loop spans 17 amino acids. The CDR3 DNA reads TGTGCCAGCAGCCAAGTTGCCCTAGCGGGCCCTTCCTACGAGCAGTACTTC. This codes for CASSQVALAGPSYEQYF.

This chain uses TRBV7-2 with TRBJ1-4, with unresolved D. The ends were cut back, 4 bases at V and 8 bases at J, with 14 bases in the middle. The CDR3 is 14 residues long. From germline, CDR1 is SGHTA and CDR2 FQGNSA. The CDR3 DNA is TGTGCCAGCAGCTCCTCGGGGATTGGCGAAAAACTGTTTTTT. It specifies CASSSSGIGEKLFF.

The chain recombines TRBV30 with TRBJ1-1; D unclear. The CDR3 has 11 amino acids. CDR1 is GTSNPN, CDR2 SVGIG, per germline (reference sequence). V dropped 3 bases and J dropped 8 bases, with 10 bases sitting between them. The chain's CDR3 is CAWSSPREAFF. DNA for the CDR3: TGTGCCTGGAGCTCGCCCAGGGAAGCTTTCTTT.

The rearrangement uses TRBV30 and TRBJ2-7, with 12 bases aligning to TRBD1. The CDR3 extends over 16 amino acids. Germline CDR1 reads GTSNPN; CDR2 reads SVGIG (reference sequence). The junction had 7 bases not matched to a gene; V was cut back by 1 base and J by 3 bases. The CDR3 DNA reads as TGTGCCTGGAGTGCGGGCGGGACAGGGGGCCGCTACGAGCAGTACTTC. This encodes CAWSAGGTGGRYEQYF.

On this clone itself: This sample also contains other DNA sequences that code for the same CDR3. The CDR3 loop is CASSLEAGQETQYF. DNA for the CDR3: TGTGCCAGCAGCTTGGAGGCAGGCCAAGAGACCCAGTACTTC. The chain uses TRBV5-5 and TRBJ2-5; D call uncertain. V lost 0 bases, J lost 1 base, and 7 bases lay in between. Germline CDR1 and CDR2: SGHKS and YYEKEE (reference sequence). The CDR3 loop spans 14 amino acids.

The chain combines TRBV19 with TRBJ2-7; 9 bases fit TRBD1. Trimming cost V 3 bases and J 2 bases; bases outside gene matches: 2. The CDR3 spans 14 residues. Germline CDR1 reads LNHDA; CDR2 reads SQIVND (reference sequence). The CDR3 loop reads CASSMGQGPYEQYF. DNA for the CDR3: TGTGCCAGTAGTATGGGACAGGGCCCCTACGAGCAGTACTTC.

The genes are TRBV15 and TRBJ2-1; D perhaps matches TRBD2 (5 bases). The CDR3 length is 14 residues. V lost 0 bases, J lost 7 bases, and 10 bases lay in between. Germline V gene data show CDR1 as LNHNV and CDR2 as YYDKDF (reference sequence). In DNA, the CDR3 is TGTGCCACCAGCAGAGATTATGGCGGGAATGAGCAGTTCTTC. It yields the protein CATSRDYGGNEQFF. Supplemented by reference TRBV15 and TRBJ2-1, the full variable domain reads DAMVIQNPRYQVTQFGKPVTLSCSQTLNHNVMYWYQQKSSQAPKLLFHYYDKDFNNEADTPDNFQSRRPNTSFCFLDIRSPGLGDTAMYLCATSRDYGGNEQFFGPGTRLTVL.

This clone was counted between two and nine times. The chain links TRBV7-2 to TRBJ2-3, with 8 bases matching TRBD2. V shed 1 base and J 9 bases; nucleotides not matched to a gene: 6. CDR1 and CDR2 (germline): SGHTA, FQGNSA. The CDR3 loop spans 14 amino acids. The CDR3 loop reads CASSLGGGMKTQYF. CDR3 DNA: TGTGCCAGCAGCTTAGGCGGGGGGATGAAGACGCAGTATTTT.

This chain connects TRBV28 to TRBJ2-1; 7 positions agree with TRBD2. Germline CDR1 reads MDHEN; CDR2 reads SYDVKM. The V and J ends lost 6 bases and 8 bases, in that order; junction bases with no gene match: 10. CDR3 size: 14 residues. Written as DNA, the CDR3 is TGTGCCAGCAGGGGAAGGGGAGGGTCTCATGAGCAGTTCTTC. Translation: CASRGRGGSHEQFF.

The rearrangement links TRBV12-3 or TRBV12-4 to TRBJ2-7; D perhaps matches TRBD1 (5 bases). The CDR3 covers 13 residues. Trimming left V 7 bases short and J 3 bases short, with 13 bases between. The chain's CDR3 is CASTPPDSYEQYF. In DNA, the CDR3 is TGTGCCAGCACTCCCCCCGACAGCTACGAGCAGTACTTC.

The chain recombines TRBV6-5 with TRBJ1-5; TRBD1 might be the D (6 bases). The CDR3 loop spans 13 amino acids. The V and J ends lost 6 bases and 5 bases respectively, with 11 bases between them. The germline V gene encodes CDR1 MNHEY and CDR2 SVGAGI. For the CDR3, the DNA is TGTGCCAGCAGCAGACAGGTCGATCAGCCCCAGCATTTT. As protein: CASSRQVDQPQHF.

This chain joins TRBV18 and TRBJ2-3; D might be TRBD2 (5 bases). The germline V gene has CDR1 KGHSH and CDR2 LQKENI. The CDR3 has 15 amino acids. V lost 3 bases and J 4 bases, leaving 14 bases between the germline ends. CDR3 region: CASSPRGGWADTQYF. CDR3 coding DNA: TGTGCCAGCTCACCTCGGGGTGGATGGGCAGATACGCAGTATTTT.

CDR3 DNA sequence: TGTGCCAGCAGGTGGGGGAGGAAAGAGACCCAGTACTTC. Protein: CASRWGRKETQYF. The V and J genes are TRBV7-2 and TRBJ2-5; D is perhaps TRBD2 (6 bases). V was pared by 6 bases and J by 3 bases, with 11 bases between. Germline V gene lookup returns CDR1 SGHTA and CDR2 FQGNSA. The CDR3 has 13 amino acids.

V is TRBV20-1 and J is TRBJ2-5, with D maybe TRBD2 (6 bases). V was clipped by 3 bases and J by 0 bases, with 8 bases between them. Germline-derived CDR1 and CDR2 are DFQATT and SNEGSKA (reference sequence). This CDR3 is built from 13 residues. CDR3 amino acids: CSASWTNQETQYF. Written as DNA, the CDR3 is TGCAGTGCTAGTTGGACTAACCAAGAGACCCAGTACTTC.

The chain recombines TRBV5-1 with TRBJ1-1; 10 nucleotides line up with TRBD1. Losses at the gene ends were 5 bases for V and 6 bases for J; bases not matched to a gene: 4. The CDR3 is made up of 13 amino acids. CDR1 and CDR2 from the germline V gene are SGHRS and YFSETQ. The DNA of the CDR3 is TGCGCCAGCAGGGGGACAGGGGACGCTGAAGCTTTCTTT. Protein: CASRGTGDAEAFF.

The chain is built from TRBV2 and TRBJ1-5, with D tentatively TRBD1 (6 bases). CDR1 is SNHLY and CDR2 is FYNNEI in the germline V gene. V shed 5 bases and J shed 1 base, with 15 bases lying between them. This CDR3 region has 16 residues. The CDR3 nucleotides are TGTGCCAGCAGTTCACAGGGAGAGAGAAGCAATCAGCCCCAGCATTTT. It codes for CASSSQGERSNQPQHF. The entire variable domain, with the rest obtained from reference TRBV2 and TRBJ1-5, is as follows: EPEVTQTPSHQVTQMGQEVILRCVPISNHLYFYWYRQILGQKVEFLVSFYNNEISEKSEIFDDQFSVERPDGSNFTLKIRSTKLEDSAMYFCASSSQGERSNQPQHFGDGTRLSIL.

The gene calls are TRBV28 and TRBJ1-5; D is uncertain. The CDR3 length is 16 residues. V was shortened by 1 base and J by 0 bases, with 10 bases between the two germline ends. The germline gives CDR1 MDHEN, CDR2 SYDVKM. The CDR3: CASSLFGDNSNQPQHF. The CDR3 region has the DNA TGTGCCAGCAGTTTATTCGGGGATAATAGCAATCAGCCCCAGCATTTT.

The chain couples TRBV19 to TRBJ2-3, with TRBD1 identical over 11 bases. This CDR3 is 15 amino acids long. V gave up 7 bases and J gave up 3 bases; unmatched junction bases: 6. CDR1 and CDR2 from the germline V gene are LNHDA and SQIVND (reference sequence). CDR3 DNA: TGTGCCAGTACCATCGGGACAGGGGGAACAGATACGCAGTATTTT. The encoded protein is CASTIGTGGTDTQYF.

The V call is TRBV10-3, the J call TRBJ2-1, with D perhaps matching TRBD2 (6 bases). The CDR3 has 16 amino acids. Trimming took off 3 bases at V and 7 bases at J, with 19 bases between the two ends. The germline CDR1 and CDR2 sequences are ENHRY and SYGVKD. In DNA form, the CDR3 reads TGTGCCATCAGTGATTTGGTGGGAGGTTCCAAGAATGAGCAGTTCTTC. This gives the protein CAISDLVGGSKNEQFF.

V usage is TRBV2 and J usage is TRBJ1-6; possible D gene TRBD1, 5 bases. The CDR3 totals 12 residues. Germline CDR1 and CDR2: SNHLY and FYNNEI. V gave up 7 bases and J gave up 10 bases, with 11 bases separating them. Written as DNA, the CDR3 is TGTGCCAGCAAGGTTGGGGCCTCACCCCTCCACTTT. Translated, it gives CASKVGASPLHF.